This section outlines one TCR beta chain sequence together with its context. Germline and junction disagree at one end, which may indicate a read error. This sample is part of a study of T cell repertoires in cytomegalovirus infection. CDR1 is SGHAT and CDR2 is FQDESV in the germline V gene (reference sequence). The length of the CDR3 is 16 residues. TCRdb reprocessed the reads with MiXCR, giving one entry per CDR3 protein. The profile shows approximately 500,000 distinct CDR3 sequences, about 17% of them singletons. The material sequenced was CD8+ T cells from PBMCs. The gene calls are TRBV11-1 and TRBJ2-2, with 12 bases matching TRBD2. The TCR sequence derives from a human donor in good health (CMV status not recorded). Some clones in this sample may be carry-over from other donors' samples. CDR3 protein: CANSSLAGGYTGELFF. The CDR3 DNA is TGTGCCAACAGCTCACTAGCGGGAGGATACACCGGGGAGCTGTTTTTT.